This TCR beta chain was documented in a study of blood T cell repertoires in COVID-19. In assigning cohorts, the study relied on participant-reported clinical history. Germline V gene lookup returns CDR1 MNHEY and CDR2 SMNVEV (reference sequence). V lost 6 bases to trimming and J lost 3 bases, with 12 bases between them. This CDR3 is built from 14 residues. In the authors' methods: The assay estimated nucleated cells by amplifying reference gene primers. Repertoires were generated with immunoSEQ multiplex PCR, while TCRdb's copy carries only in-frame clones and drops some. V and J calls plus clone size are reproduced from that table; the DNA served to infer D and trimming. This sample has about 250,000 clones, with 90% to 95% found just once.

The material sequenced was PBMCs or T cells enriched from blood (not recorded which). V is TRBV27 and J is TRBJ1-5; D is unclear. The clonotype comes from a woman aged 18-30 years who had recovered from COVID-19. The CDR3 protein is CASSPKHPNQPQHF. The CDR3 DNA reads as TGTGCCAGCAGCCCAAAACACCCCAATCAGCCCCAGCATTTT.